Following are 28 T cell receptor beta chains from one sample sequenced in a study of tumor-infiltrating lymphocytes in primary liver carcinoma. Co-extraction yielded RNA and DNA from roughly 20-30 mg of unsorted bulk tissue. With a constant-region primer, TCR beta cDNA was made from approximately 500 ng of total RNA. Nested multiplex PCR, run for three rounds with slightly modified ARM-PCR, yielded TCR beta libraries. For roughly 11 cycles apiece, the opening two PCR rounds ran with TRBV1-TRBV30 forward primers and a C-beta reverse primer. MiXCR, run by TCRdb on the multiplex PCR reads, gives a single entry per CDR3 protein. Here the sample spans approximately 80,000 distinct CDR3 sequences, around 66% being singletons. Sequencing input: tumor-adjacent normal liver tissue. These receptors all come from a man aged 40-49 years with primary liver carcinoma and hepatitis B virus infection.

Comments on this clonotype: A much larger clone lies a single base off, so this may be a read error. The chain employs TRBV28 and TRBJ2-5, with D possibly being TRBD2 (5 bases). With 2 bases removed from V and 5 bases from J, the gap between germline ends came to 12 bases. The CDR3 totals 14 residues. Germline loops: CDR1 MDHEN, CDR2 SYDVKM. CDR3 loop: CASSLLEGLETQYF. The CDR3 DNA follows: TGTGCCAGCAGTTTACTAGAGGGTCTCGAGACCCAGTACTTC.

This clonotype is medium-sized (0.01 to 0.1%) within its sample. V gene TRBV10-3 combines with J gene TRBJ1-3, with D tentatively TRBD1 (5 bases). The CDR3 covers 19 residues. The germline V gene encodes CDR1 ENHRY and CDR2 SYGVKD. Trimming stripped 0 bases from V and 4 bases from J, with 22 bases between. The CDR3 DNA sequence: TGTGCCATCAGTGAGTCGGGTGTCCCCTTTAGGGGAGAAGGAAACACCATATATTTT. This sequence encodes CAISESGVPFRGEGNTIYF.

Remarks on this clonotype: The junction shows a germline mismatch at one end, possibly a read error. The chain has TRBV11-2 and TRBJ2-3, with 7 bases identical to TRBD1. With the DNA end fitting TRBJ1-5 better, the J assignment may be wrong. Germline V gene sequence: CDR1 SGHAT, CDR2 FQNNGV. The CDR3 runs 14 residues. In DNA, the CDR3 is TGTGCCGGCAGCTTTCGGGACAGCACAAATACGCAGCATTTT. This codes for CAGSFRDSTNTQHF.

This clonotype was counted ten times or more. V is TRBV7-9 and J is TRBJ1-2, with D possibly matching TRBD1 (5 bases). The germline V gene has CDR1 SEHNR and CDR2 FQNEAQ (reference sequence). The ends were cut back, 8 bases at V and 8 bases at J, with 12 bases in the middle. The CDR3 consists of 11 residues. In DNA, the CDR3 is TGTGCCAGCCCAGGAGGGGTGGGCTACACCTTC. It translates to CASPGGVGYTF. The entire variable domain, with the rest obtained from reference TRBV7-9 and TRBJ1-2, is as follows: DTGVSQNPRHKITKRGQNVTFRCDPISEHNRLYWYRQTLGQGPEFLTYFQNEAQLEKSRLLSDRFSAERPKGSFSTLEIQRTEQGDSAMYLCASPGGVGYTFGSGTRLTVV.

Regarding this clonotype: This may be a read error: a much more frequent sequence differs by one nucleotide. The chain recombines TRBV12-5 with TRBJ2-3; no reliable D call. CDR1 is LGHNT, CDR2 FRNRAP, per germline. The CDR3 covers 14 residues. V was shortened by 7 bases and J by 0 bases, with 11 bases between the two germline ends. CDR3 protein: CASAFTTSTDTQYF. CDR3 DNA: TGTGCTAGTGCGTTCACAACTAGCACAGATACGCAGTATTTT.

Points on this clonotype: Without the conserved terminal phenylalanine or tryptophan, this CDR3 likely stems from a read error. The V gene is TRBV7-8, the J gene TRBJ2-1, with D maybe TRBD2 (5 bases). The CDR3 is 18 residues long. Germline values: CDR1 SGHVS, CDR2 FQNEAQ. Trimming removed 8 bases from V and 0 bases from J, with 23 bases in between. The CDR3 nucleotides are TGTGCCAGCGGCCCGCTTGGAGGCTCAGCGGCCTCCTACAATGAGCAGTTCCTC. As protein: CASGPLGGSAASYNEQFL.

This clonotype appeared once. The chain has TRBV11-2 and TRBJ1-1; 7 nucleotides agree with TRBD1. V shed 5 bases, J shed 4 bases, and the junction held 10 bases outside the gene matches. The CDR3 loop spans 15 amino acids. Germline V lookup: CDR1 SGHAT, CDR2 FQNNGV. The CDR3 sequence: CASSPSEGASTEAFF. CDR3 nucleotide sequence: TGTGCCAGCAGCCCTAGTGAGGGGGCGAGCACTGAAGCTTTCTTT.

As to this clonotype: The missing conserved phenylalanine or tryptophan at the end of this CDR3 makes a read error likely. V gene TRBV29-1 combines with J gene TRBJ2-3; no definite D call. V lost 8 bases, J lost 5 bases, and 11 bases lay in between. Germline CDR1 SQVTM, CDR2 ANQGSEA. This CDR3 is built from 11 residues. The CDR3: CSRTTGDTQYY. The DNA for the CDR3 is TGCAGCCGTACGACCGGAGATACGCAGTATTAT.

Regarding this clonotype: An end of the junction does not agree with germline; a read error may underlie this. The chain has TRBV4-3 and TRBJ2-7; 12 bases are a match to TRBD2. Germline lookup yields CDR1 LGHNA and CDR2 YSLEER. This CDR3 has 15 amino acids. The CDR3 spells CASSQALAGGHEQYF. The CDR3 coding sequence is TGCGCCAGCAGCCAGGCGCTAGCGGGAGGGCACGAACAGTATTTC.

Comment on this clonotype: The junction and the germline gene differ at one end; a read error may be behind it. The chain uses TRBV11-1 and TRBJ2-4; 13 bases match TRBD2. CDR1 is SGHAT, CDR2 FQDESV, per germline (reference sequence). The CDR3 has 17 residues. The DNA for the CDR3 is TGTGCCTGCAGTTTTCCCGGGACTAGCGGGACCAAAAACATTCACTACTTC. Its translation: CACSFPGTSGTKNIHYF.

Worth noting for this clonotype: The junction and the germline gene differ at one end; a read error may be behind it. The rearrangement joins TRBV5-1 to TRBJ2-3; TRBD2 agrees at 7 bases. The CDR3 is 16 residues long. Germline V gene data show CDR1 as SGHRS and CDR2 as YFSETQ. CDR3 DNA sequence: TGCGCCAGCAGCCTGACTTGGGGCGGGAGCAAAGATACGCAGTATTTT. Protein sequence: CASSLTWGGSKDTQYF. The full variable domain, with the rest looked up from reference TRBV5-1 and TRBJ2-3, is KAGVTQTPRYLIKTRGQQVTLSCSPISGHRSVSWYQQTPGQGLQFLFEYFSETQRNKGNFPGRFSGRQFSNSRSEMNVSTLELGDSALYLCASSLTWGGSKDTQYFGPGTRLTVL.

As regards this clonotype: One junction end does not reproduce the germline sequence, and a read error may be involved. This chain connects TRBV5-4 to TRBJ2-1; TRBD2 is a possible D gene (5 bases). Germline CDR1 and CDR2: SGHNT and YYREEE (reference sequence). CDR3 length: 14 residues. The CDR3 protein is CASRLQGSHNEQSF. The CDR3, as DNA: TGTGCCAGCAGACTCCAAGGGAGCCACAATGAGCAGTCCTTC.

CDR3: CASRISREEDTQYF. CDR3 DNA sequence: TGTGCCAGCAGAATTAGCAGGGAGGAGGATACGCAGTATTTT. The rearrangement links TRBV7-9 to TRBJ2-3; tentative D call: TRBD2 (6 bases). Trimming took 6 bases from V and 6 from J, leaving 16 bases between them. From germline, CDR1 is SEHNR and CDR2 FQNEAQ (reference sequence). The CDR3 loop spans 14 amino acids.

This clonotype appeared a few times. The CDR3 DNA reads as TGTGCCAGCGGGACAGGGTGGACTGAAGCTTTCTTT. This translates into CASGTGWTEAFF. J is TRBJ1-1 and V is TRBV6-1; 9 positions agree with TRBD1. The CDR3 consists of 12 residues. The V gene's germline CDR1 is MNHNS and CDR2 SASEGT. With V trimmed by 8 bases and J by 5 bases, 3 bases remained unmatched.

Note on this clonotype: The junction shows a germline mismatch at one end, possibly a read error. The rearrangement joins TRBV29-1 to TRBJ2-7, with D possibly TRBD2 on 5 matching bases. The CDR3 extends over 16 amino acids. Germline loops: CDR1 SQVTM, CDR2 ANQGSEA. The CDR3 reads CSVEDPMEGGTYEQYF. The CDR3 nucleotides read TGCAGTGTTGAAGATCCCATGGAAGGAGGCACCTACGAGCAGTACTTC.

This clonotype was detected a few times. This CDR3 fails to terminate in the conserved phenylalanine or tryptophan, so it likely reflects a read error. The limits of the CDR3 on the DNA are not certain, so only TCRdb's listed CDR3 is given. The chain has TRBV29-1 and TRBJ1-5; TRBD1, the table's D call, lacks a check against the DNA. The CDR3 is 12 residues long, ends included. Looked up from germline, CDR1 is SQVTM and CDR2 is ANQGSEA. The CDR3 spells CSVGQGNQPQHC.

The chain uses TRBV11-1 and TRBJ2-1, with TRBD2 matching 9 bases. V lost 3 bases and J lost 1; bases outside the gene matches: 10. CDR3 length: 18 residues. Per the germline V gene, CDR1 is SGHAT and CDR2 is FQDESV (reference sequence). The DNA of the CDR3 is TGTGCCAGCAGCTTTTACCGCTCCGCGGGAGGGTCCTACAATGAGCAGTTCTTC. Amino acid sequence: CASSFYRSAGGSYNEQFF.

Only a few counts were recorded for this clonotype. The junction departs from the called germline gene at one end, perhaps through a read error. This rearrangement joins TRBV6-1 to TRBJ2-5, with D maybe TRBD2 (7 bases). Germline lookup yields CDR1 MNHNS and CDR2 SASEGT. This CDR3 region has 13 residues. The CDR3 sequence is CASIEGGRGAQYF. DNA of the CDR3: TGTGCCAGCATTGAAGGTGGGAGGGGGGCCCAGTACTTC.

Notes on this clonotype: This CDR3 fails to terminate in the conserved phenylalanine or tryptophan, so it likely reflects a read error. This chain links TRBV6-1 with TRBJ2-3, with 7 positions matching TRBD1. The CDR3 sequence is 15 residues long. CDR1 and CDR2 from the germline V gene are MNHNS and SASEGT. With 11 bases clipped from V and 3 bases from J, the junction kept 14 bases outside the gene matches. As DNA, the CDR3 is TGTGCCGCAGCCCCCACAGGGGCGATGACAGATACGCAGTATCTT. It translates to CAAAPTGAMTDTQYL.

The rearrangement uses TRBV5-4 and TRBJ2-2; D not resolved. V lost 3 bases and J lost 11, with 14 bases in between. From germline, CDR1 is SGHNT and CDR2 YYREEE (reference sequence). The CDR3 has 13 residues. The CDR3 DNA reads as TGTGCCAGCAGCTCCGAAGGGTACAGCGAGCTGTTTTTT. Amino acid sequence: CASSSEGYSELFF.

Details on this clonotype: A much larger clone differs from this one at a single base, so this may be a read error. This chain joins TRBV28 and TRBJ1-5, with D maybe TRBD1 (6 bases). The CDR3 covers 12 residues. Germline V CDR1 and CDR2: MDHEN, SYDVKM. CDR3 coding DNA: TGTGCCAGCAGTCCTCCTCGGGGGCCCCAGCAATTT. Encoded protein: CASSPPRGPQQF.

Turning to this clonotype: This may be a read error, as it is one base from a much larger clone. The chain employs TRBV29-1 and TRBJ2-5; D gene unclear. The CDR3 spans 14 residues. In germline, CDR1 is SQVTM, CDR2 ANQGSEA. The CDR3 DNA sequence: TGCAGCATTGAATTCCCAGCCGCCCAAGAGACCCAGTACTTC. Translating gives CSIEFPAAQETQYF.

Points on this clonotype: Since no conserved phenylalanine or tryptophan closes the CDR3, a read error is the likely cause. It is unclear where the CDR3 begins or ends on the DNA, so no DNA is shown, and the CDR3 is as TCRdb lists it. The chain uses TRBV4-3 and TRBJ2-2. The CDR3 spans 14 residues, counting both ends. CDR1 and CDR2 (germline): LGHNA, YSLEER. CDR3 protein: CASSQTSNTGELFS.

The CDR3, as DNA: TGTGCCAGCAGCCGCGCCGGGGGACAGGGGGACAATGAGCAGTTCTTC. Protein sequence: CASSRAGGQGDNEQFF. The rearrangement links TRBV4-2 to TRBJ2-1, with 11 bases fitting TRBD1. The trim removed 4 bases at V and 5 bases at J, leaving 7 bases unmatched. The germline gives CDR1 LGHNA, CDR2 YNFKEQ. The CDR3 extends over 16 amino acids.

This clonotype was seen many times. The CDR3 DNA sequence: TGTGCCAGCAGGCACAGGGGGGTGAATAATTCACCCCTCCACTTT. Its protein is CASRHRGVNNSPLHF. V usage is TRBV6-5 and J usage is TRBJ1-6; 8 positions agree with TRBD1. Germline CDR1 is MNHEY and CDR2 is SVGAGI. The CDR3 extends over 15 amino acids. Trimming took 6 bases from V and 5 from J; bases not matched to a gene: 6.

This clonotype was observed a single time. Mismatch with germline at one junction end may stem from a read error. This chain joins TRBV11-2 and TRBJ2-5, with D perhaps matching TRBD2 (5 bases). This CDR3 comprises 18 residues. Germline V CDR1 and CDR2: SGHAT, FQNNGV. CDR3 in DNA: TGTGCCAACAGCATAGCGAGGCTAGCCCTGGGAAAAAAAGAGACTCAGTACTTC. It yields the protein CANSIARLALGKKETQYF.

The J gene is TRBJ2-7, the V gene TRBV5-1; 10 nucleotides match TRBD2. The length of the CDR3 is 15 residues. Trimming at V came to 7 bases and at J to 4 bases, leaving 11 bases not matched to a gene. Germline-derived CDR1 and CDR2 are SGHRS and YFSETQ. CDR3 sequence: CASGPGLAGVYEQYF. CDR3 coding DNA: TGCGCCAGCGGCCCGGGTCTAGCGGGAGTTTACGAGCAGTACTTC.

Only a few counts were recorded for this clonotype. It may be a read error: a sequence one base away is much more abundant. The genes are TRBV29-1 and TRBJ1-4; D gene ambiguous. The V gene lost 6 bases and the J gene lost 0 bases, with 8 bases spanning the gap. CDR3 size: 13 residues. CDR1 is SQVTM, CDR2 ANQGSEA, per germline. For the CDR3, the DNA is TGCAGCGTATGCGTCACAACTAATGAAAAACTGTTTTTT. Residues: CSVCVTTNEKLFF. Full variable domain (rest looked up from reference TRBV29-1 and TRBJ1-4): SAVISQKPSRDICQRGTSLTIQCQVDSQVTMMFWYRQQPGQSLTLIATANQGSEATYESGFVIDKFPISRPNLTFSTLTVSNMSPEDSSIYLCSVCVTTNEKLFFGSGTQLSVL.